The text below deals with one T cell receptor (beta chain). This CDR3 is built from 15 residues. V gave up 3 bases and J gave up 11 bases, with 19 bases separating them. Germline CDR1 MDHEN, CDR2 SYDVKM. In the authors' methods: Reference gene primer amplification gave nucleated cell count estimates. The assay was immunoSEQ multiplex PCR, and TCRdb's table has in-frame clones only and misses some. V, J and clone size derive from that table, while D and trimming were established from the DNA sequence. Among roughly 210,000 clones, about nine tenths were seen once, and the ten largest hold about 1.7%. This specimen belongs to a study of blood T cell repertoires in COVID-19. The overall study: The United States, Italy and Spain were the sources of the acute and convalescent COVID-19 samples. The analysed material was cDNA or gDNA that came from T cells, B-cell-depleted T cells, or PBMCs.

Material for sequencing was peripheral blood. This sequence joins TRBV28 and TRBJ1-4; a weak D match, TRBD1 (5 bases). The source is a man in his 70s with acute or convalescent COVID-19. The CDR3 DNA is TGTGCCAGCAGTTTGGGGGGACGGGCTCTCGGGAAACTGTTTTTT. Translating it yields CASSLGGRALGKLFF.